These T cell receptor beta chains were read from a single sample in a study of blood T cell repertoires in COVID-19. Sequencing was performed with immunoSEQ multiplex PCR; in TCRdb, only in-frame clones are kept and a portion is missing. The sample lists roughly 100,000 clones; 75% to 90% were seen once. Sequenced material: peripheral blood. The receptors originated from an elderly woman with acute or convalescent COVID-19. Each CDR3 is given without its conserved first and last residue.

J gene | V gene | CDR3 protein
TRBJ2-2 | TRBV9 | ASSTRTGLAGELF
TRBJ1-1 | TRBV18 | ASSPGTTNTEAF
TRBJ2-4 | TRBV6-1 | ASSEPGQGGVQY
TRBJ2-2 | TRBV7-6 | ASSSGLAGELF
TRBJ1-1 | TRBV18 | ASSPRTANEAF
TRBJ1-2 | TRBV11-2 | ASSLASGTGWDGYT
TRBJ1-2 | TRBV14 | ASSPYRARYGYT
TRBJ1-4 | TRBV9 | ASSVQGATNEKLF
TRBJ2-1 | TRBV4-1 | ASSLLLGAGGAGYNEQF
TRBJ2-4 | TRBV19 | ASSIRGAKNIQY
TRBJ2-3 | TRBV7-2 | ASSLLAPEPDTQY
TRBJ2-5 | TRBV5-4 | ASSHSGSNQETQY
TRBJ2-7 | TRBV19 | ASSAQFQGVVEQY
TRBJ2-5 | TRBV15 | ATSRTVVQETQY
TRBJ2-7 | TRBV10-1 | ASSDSSYEQY
TRBJ1-2 | TRBV5-1 | ASSLSDSFSYGYT
TRBJ2-7 | TRBV28 | ASSLAGPSSYEQY
TRBJ1-6 | TRBV23-1 | ASSKGQVRGSPLH
TRBJ1-4 | TRBV5-1 | ASSDGTGYEKLF
TRBJ1-4 | TRBV5-4 | ASSLGQGLDRAEKLF
TRBJ1-1 | TRBV30 | ALKQNTNTEAF
TRBJ2-1 | TRBV11-2 | ASSLGDRYNEQF
TRBJ1-2 | TRBV19 | ASRPGGGYGYT
TRBJ1-1 | TRBV23-1 | ASSQSARDTEAF
TRBJ2-1 | TRBV11-1 | ASSLVRGQNNEQF
TRBJ1-1 | TRBV10-3 | AIGIGLENTEAF
TRBJ1-1 | TRBV6-5 | ASSFSTGGDTEAF
TRBJ2-5 | TRBV28 | ASSKGHLETQY
TRBJ2-7 | TRBV6-2/TRBV6-3 | ASSSPPFYEQY
TRBJ1-5 | TRBV27 | ASSQSGGITLIQH
TRBJ1-5 | TRBV5-6 | ASSFGTGTAQPQH
TRBJ1-2 | TRBV4-3 | ASSQDLVGGDGYT
TRBJ1-6 | TRBV18 | ASSPGTEMNSPLH
TRBJ2-5 | TRBV4-2 | ASSRGLAAGETQY
TRBJ1-6 | TRBV4-2 | ASRSLGGTPLH
TRBJ2-2 | TRBV24-1 | ATSDLGTGGFTGELF
TRBJ2-5 | TRBV21-1 | ASSKVPGTSKETQY
TRBJ1-3 | TRBV3-1/TRBV3-2 | ASSQTPLGGSGNTIY
TRBJ1-5 | TRBV4-1 | ASSQAHLRDQPQH